The present T cell receptor beta chain was sequenced within a study of blood T cell repertoires in COVID-19. Turning to the study itself: The United States, Italy and Spain supplied acute and convalescent COVID-19 samples. Nucleic acid was either cDNA or gDNA, and it came from T cells, B-cell-depleted T cells, or PBMCs.

This CDR3 contains 12 residues. CDR1 and CDR2 (germline): SQVTM, ANQGSEA. V lost 3 bases to trimming and J lost 2 bases, with 7 bases between them. As handled by the study authors: Cell counts per sample came from amplifying reference gene primers. Data came from immunoSEQ multiplex PCR; TCRdb stores just in-frame clones and leaves some out. The DNA was the basis for D and trimming; V, J and clone size are from that table. This sample has over 300,000 clones; roughly 90% occur once, and the top ten carry 6.5%. The source of this sequence is a man between 18 and 35 years old with active or convalescent COVID-19. The sequenced sample consisted of peripheral blood. This chain connects TRBV29-1 to TRBJ2-5; D is ambiguous. CDR3 in DNA: TGCAGCGTTGACCGTCTACAAGAGACCCAGTACTTC. Its protein product is CSVDRLQETQYF.